This TCR beta chain was profiled in a study of human T cells and chemical hapten exposure (dated by TCRdb to the early 2020s). Context from the whole study: For sensitization, 2% DPC in acetone was applied to a 2 cm by 2 cm area of upper inner arm skin. Patch testing was done on the upper back using Finn chambers containing 0.01% DPC, and results were scored after 6 days according to International Contact Dermatitis Research Group standards. This study followed changes in the peripheral blood TCR repertoire in vivo during primary and secondary sensitization of alopecia patients to the hapten diphenylcyclopropenone (DPC). Libraries were combined into a pool for sequencing, and differences in TCR yield between samples came mainly from small differences in library volumes within the pool. Nearly 30 alopecia patients provided blood for TCR sequencing at one to four time points (pre-sensitization, 2, 6 and 24 weeks). Blood samples were taken from patients before sensitization (week 0) and at 2, 6 and about 24 weeks after DPC sensitization. The mostly female patient cohort included alopecia areata with under or over 50% scalp involvement, alopecia totalis and alopecia universalis. Patients additionally received weekly therapeutic DPC doses to the scalp throughout the approximately 22-week study period. Overall study results and their limits: Compared with pre-sensitization or healthy control sets, expanded TCRs formed significantly more large CDR3 similarity clusters, which is consistent with antigen-driven responses. All patients had alopecia, a presumed autoimmune disease, so their immune response might differ from that of healthy individuals. DPC sensitization did not change the number of TCRs with a frequency above 1 in 1000, and there was no evidence of changes in global repertoire structure. After repeated subsampling, the strength of the expansion versus patch-test correlation and the threshold at which it became significant changed. The number of PT1 expanded TCRs positively correlated with patch test score, significant at thresholds 8, 16 and 32 but not 4.

The receptor library was made with RACE. For sequencing, a NextSeq 500 was employed. During library preparation, unique molecular identifiers were attached to individual cDNA molecules so that TCRs could be counted in a quantitative, reproducible way. Each blood RNA sample was used to sequence both TCR alpha and TCR beta chains. The paper's processing steps were these. Samples had a median of roughly 100,000 TCRs, with a range from 23,224 to 690,600. V, J and CDR3 annotation of the TCR reads was performed with the Decombinator software suite. For the PS versus PT1 abundance plots, all samples were subsampled to the same number of TCRs (28,000). Expanded TCRs were defined as absent before sensitization and observed at least eight times at the 2-week time point. The public reads were reprocessed in TCRdb via fastp at Q25 and MiXCR, keeping in-frame beta chains. Every CDR3 protein is listed once, alongside the most common genes and DNA of its rows. Here the V and J calls rest on TCRdb's processing, not on the authors' analysis. This sample holds 350,000 or so distinct CDR3 sequences; around 7% were observed only once. The top ten constitute more than 7% of the sample.

Of note for this clonotype: Its specific antigen is unknown. Per-base quality was not reported, and no clone a single base away is much larger than it.

The time point label of this sample denotes: patch test 1, 2 weeks after DPC sensitization. The treatment or condition tag for this specimen amounts to: therapeutic diphenylcyclopropenone sensitization with weekly scalp DPC. Blood at each patch-test visit was drawn before the patch test was applied. Eligible patients were aged 18 to 70, diagnosed with alopecia, deemed suitable for DPC therapy, and excluded if pregnant. Unfractionated whole blood was collected in Tempus Blood RNA tubes, and total RNA was extracted from that blood. Taken from the germline V gene, the CDR1 and CDR2 loops are MDHEN and SYDVKM. The CDR3 numbers 13 residues from cysteine through phenylalanine. Solely the CDR3 DNA is kept, with 39 bases framed from the first base. Here V drops 5 bases and J drops 7 bases, and the junction holds 3 bases not matched to any gene.

The V and J segments used are TRBV28 and TRBJ2-1; TRBD1 aligns with 9 central bases. This sequence originates from a woman under 30 with alopecia areata. Some clones in this sample may be carry-over from other donors' samples. The sequencing used whole blood, collected in connection with sensitization to the hapten diphenylcyclopropenone (DPC). The CDR3 reads as follows: CASSVGQGNEQFF. The nucleotide sequence reads TGTGCCAGCAGTGTCGGACAGGGGAATGAGCAGTTCTTC.